This T cell receptor (beta chain) was retrieved from a study of blood T cell repertoires in COVID-19. Method: immunoSEQ multiplex PCR; TCRdb's copy keeps in-frame clones and lacks some. The table lists roughly 180,000 clones, roughly nine tenths of them singletons, with 2.1% in the top ten. Material for sequencing was peripheral blood. This TCR was sampled from a man aged 70 or older with active or convalescent COVID-19.

The CDR3 protein is CASSLSRGAWETQYF. The CDR3 region has the DNA TGTGCCAGCAGCTTAAGTCGGGGGGCTTGGGAGACCCAGTACTTC. V is TRBV7-2 and J is TRBJ2-5; TRBD2 might be the D (7 bases). The CDR3 covers 15 residues. V dropped 2 bases and J dropped 5 bases, with 15 bases sitting between them. Per germline, CDR1 SGHTA and CDR2 FQGNSA. Complete variable domain (other parts from reference TRBV7-2 and TRBJ2-5): GAGVSQSPSNKVTEKGKDVELRCDPISGHTALYWYRQSLGQGLEFLIYFQGNSAPDKSGLPSDRFSAERTGGSVSTLTIQRTQQEDSAVYLCASSLSRGAWETQYFGPGTRLLVL.